The sequence of this T cell receptor beta chain was determined in a study of shared clonotypes between healthy human individuals. General study points: The four-donor shared clonotypes exceeded non-shared clonotypes in generation probability, with non-shared ones scoring lower. Naive CD4 clonotypes overlapped across a handful of donors at approximately 5.3%. Researchers found naive subsets generally carried larger estimated richness than memory subsets.

Positively selected for CCR7, the CD45RO-negative cells used as naive CD8 cells excluded terminally differentiated effector memory CD45RA+ cells. CDR1 and CDR2 (germline): SNHLY, FYNNEI. The CDR3 contains 18 residues. V shed 4 bases, J shed 2 bases, and the junction held 15 bases outside the gene matches. To note about this clone: Its antigen is undetermined.

Sequencing used immunoSEQ multiplex PCR; TCRdb keeps in-frame clones, though not all of them. The profile shows over 2 million clones, 85% to 95% of them singletons. The sequencing input was naive CD8+ T cells sorted from blood. V usage is TRBV2 and J usage is TRBJ2-5; TRBD2 aligns across 8 bases. The sequence was obtained from a man aged 18 to 29 in good health. The CDR3 is CASSASYEAGESQETQYF. The CDR3 DNA reads as TGTGCCAGCAGTGCCTCTTACGAAGCGGGGGAATCGCAAGAGACCCAGTACTTC.